Listed below are T cell receptor beta chains from one sample, sequenced in a study of OX40 agonist ivuxolimab in advanced cancers. The data were produced by immunoSEQ multiplex PCR, yet TCRdb's version contains in-frame clones alone and is incomplete. Of under 65,000 clones in the sample, approximately 81% were seen once. The sample was CD4+ or CD8+ T cells sorted from blood, taken in a trial of the OX40 agonist ivuxolimab. Source of these receptors: an adult with an advanced solid tumor such as melanoma, head and neck, liver or kidney cancer. Both conserved end residues are part of each CDR3. Fields, in order: CDR3 protein, CDR3 DNA, D gene, J gene, V gene, clone size. D genes are given only for firm matches. Where a row states a size, it is once, few, many or the class of an expanded clone; other rows omit it.

CASSQDLSEAKNIQYF,TGCGCCAGCAGCCAAGATCTTTCGGAAGCCAAAAACATTCAGTACTTC,NA,TRBJ2-4,TRBV4-3,once
CASSSTGVEQYF,TGTGCCAGCAGCTCAACAGGGGTCGAGCAGTACTTC,TRBD1,TRBJ2-7,TRBV5-4,NA
CASSLNTEAFF,TGTGCCAGCAGCTTGAACACTGAAGCTTTCTTT,NA,TRBJ1-1,TRBV5-4,NA
CASSPPDGNTGELFF,TGTGCCAGCTCCCCCCCGGACGGGAACACCGGGGAGCTGTTTTTT,NA,TRBJ2-2,TRBV18,NA
CASSVAGGQGNEKLFF,TGTGCCAGCAGCGTAGCAGGGGGACAGGGTAATGAAAAACTGTTTTTT,TRBD1,TRBJ1-4,TRBV9,NA
CASSEYPAGGSTDTQYF,TGTGCCAGCAGTGAATACCCAGCGGGGGGGAGCACAGATACGCAGTATTTT,TRBD2,TRBJ2-3,TRBV2,NA
CASSLGGDQETQYF,TGTGCCAGCAGCTTAGGAGGGGACCAAGAGACCCAGTACTTC,NA,TRBJ2-5,TRBV7-2,NA
CASSLAGQIGPADYGYTF,TGTGCCAGCAGCTTGGCGGGGCAAATAGGTCCGGCTGACTATGGCTACACCTTC,NA,TRBJ1-2,TRBV7-2,NA
CASSGDRAGYTF,TGTGCCAGCAGCGGGGACAGGGCTGGCTACACCTTC,TRBD1,TRBJ1-2,TRBV9,NA
CASVVRGSDGYTF,TGTGCCAGCGTGGTACGAGGTAGCGATGGCTACACCTTC,NA,TRBJ1-2,TRBV5-6,NA